Following are 10 T cell receptor beta chains from one sample sequenced in a study of OX40 agonist ivuxolimab in advanced cancers. Receptor libraries were prepared by the immunoSEQ multiplex PCR assay. The immuneACCESS repertoire file appears here via TCRdb, limited to in-frame rearrangements. These files lack a portion of the clones; in checked studies, under half of the deficit traces to unresolved V genes, and the cause of the others is not known. This sample comprises 6,000 to 8,500 clones, about 94% of them detected only once. The biggest ten clones account for about an eighth of the sample. The material sequenced was CD4+ or CD8+ T cells sorted from blood, taken in a trial of the OX40 agonist ivuxolimab. These receptors all stem from an adult with an advanced solid tumor such as melanoma, head and neck, liver or kidney cancer.

This chain links TRBV27 with TRBJ1-5, with 9 positions matching TRBD1. Germline CDR1 is MNHEY and CDR2 is SMNVEV (reference sequence). V shed 5 bases and J 1 base; nucleotides not matched to a gene: 3. The CDR3 runs to 15 residues. DNA for the CDR3: TGTGCCAGCAGTCCCGGACAGGGGAGCAATCAGCCCCAGCATTTT. It translates to CASSPGQGSNQPQHF.

This chain links TRBV6-5 with TRBJ2-2, with TRBD1 matching 7 bases. Germline CDR1 MNHEY, CDR2 SVGAGI. J lost 7 bases, V lost 8 bases, and 7 bases had no gene match. The CDR3 loop spans 13 amino acids. The CDR3 DNA is TGTGCCAGCTCCAAGGGGGCGGGCGGGGAGCTGTTTTTT. Translated, it gives CASSKGAGGELFF.

CDR3 in amino acids: CASSLAAERAETQYF. In DNA, the CDR3 is TGTGCCAGCAGCTTAGCGGCGGAGAGGGCAGAGACCCAGTACTTC. The chain recombines TRBV7-2 with TRBJ2-5; possible D gene TRBD2, 5 bases. The V end lost 0 bases, the J end lost 4 bases, and 12 bases lay between the germline ends. There are 15 residues in the CDR3. CDR1 and CDR2 (germline): SGHTA, FQGNSA.

The gene calls are TRBV4-1 and TRBJ2-1, with D perhaps matching TRBD1 or TRBD2 (6 bases each). This CDR3 spans 17 amino acids. Germline V CDR1 and CDR2: MGHRA, YSYEKL. The ends were cut back, 2 bases at V and 7 bases at J, with 21 bases in the middle. The CDR3 here is CASSQLPGGTFGNEQFF. DNA for the CDR3: TGCGCCAGCAGCCAACTACCTGGGGGGACATTTGGTAATGAGCAGTTCTTC.

This clone has more than one count but fewer than ten. V is TRBV7-9 and J is TRBJ1-1; D is undetermined. Germline-derived CDR1 and CDR2 are SEHNR and FQNEAQ (reference sequence). This CDR3 spans 13 amino acids. The V end was cut by 0 bases, the J end by 1 base, with 3 bases between. The CDR3 sequence is CASSLAENTEAFF. CDR3 sequence (DNA): TGTGCCAGCAGCTTAGCGGAGAACACTGAAGCTTTCTTT.

The genes are TRBV2 and TRBJ1-6, with D maybe TRBD1 (6 bases). V lost 3 bases and J 4 bases, leaving 10 bases between the germline ends. The CDR3 sequence is 15 residues long. Germline CDR1 reads SNHLY; CDR2 reads FYNNEI. The CDR3 is CASSDSDSYNSPLHF. As DNA, the CDR3 is TGTGCCAGCAGTGACTCGGACAGTTATAATTCACCCCTCCACTTT.

The gene calls are TRBV7-6 and TRBJ1-2; no clear D. The germline CDR1 and CDR2 sequences are SGHVS and FNYEAQ. The CDR3 has 13 residues. V was cut by 0 bases and J by 0 bases, with 2 bases left in between. The CDR3 nucleotides are TGTGCCAGCAGCTTAGCCTCTAACTATGGCTACACCTTC. Its translation is CASSLASNYGYTF.

This clone was detected only once. The chain is built from TRBV7-9 and TRBJ2-7; no firm D call. Trimming took off 2 bases at V and 5 bases at J, with 7 bases between the two ends. CDR3 length equals 12 residues. The germline gives CDR1 SEHNR, CDR2 FQNEAQ (reference sequence). Here the CDR3 DNA reads TGTGCCAGCAGCTTAAGACTCGACGAGCAGTACTTC. Translated: CASSLRLDEQYF.

J is TRBJ1-1 and V is TRBV6-6; D is uncertain. Germline V gene data show CDR1 as MNHNY and CDR2 as SVGAGI (reference sequence). This CDR3 comprises 10 residues. Trimming stripped 4 bases from V and 8 bases from J, with 5 bases between. In DNA form, the CDR3 reads TGTGCCAGCAGTTCGGACGAAGCTTTCTTT. Translation gives CASSSDEAFF.

The chain employs TRBV9 and TRBJ1-4; maybe TRBD1 (5 bases). Deletions cut 5 bases from V and 3 bases from J, with 14 bases between. The CDR3 covers 15 residues. Per the germline V gene, CDR1 is SGDLS and CDR2 is YYNGEE. This CDR3 reads CASSPAWGPNEKLFF. CDR3 coding DNA: TGTGCCAGCAGTCCAGCTTGGGGCCCTAATGAAAAACTGTTTTTT.